These T cell receptor beta chains were read from a single sample in a study of blood T cell repertoires in COVID-19. Repertoires were generated with immunoSEQ multiplex PCR, while TCRdb's copy carries only in-frame clones and drops some. The sample records around 120,000 clones, roughly nine tenths being singletons. Sequencing was carried out using peripheral blood. These receptors were taken from a man in his sixties or seventies who had recovered from COVID-19. Both conserved end residues are part of each CDR3. D genes are given only for firm matches. Size tells how often a clone was seen (once, few, many) or the class of an expanded clone, and some rows leave it out.

d_gene: -
j_gene: TRBJ1-1
abundance: -
v_gene: TRBV20-1
CDR3nt: TGCAGTGCTAGTAGGCAGGGGAACACTGAAGCTTTCTTT
CDR3aa: CSASRQGNTEAFF

d_gene: TRBD2
j_gene: TRBJ2-3
abundance: -
v_gene: TRBV9
CDR3nt: TGTGCCAGCAGCTCGACTAGCGGGAATACAGATACGCAGTATTTT
CDR3aa: CASSSTSGNTDTQYF

d_gene: TRBD2
j_gene: TRBJ2-2
abundance: few
v_gene: TRBV29-1
CDR3nt: TGCAGCGTGCTAGCGGGAGGGAATACCGGGGAGCTGTTTTTT
CDR3aa: CSVLAGGNTGELFF

d_gene: -
j_gene: TRBJ1-1
abundance: -
v_gene: TRBV3-1/TRBV3-2
CDR3nt: TGTGCCAGCAGCCAAGGGTTAGTAGCTTTCTTT
CDR3aa: CASSQGLVAFF

d_gene: TRBD2
j_gene: TRBJ2-5
abundance: -
v_gene: TRBV28
CDR3nt: TGTGCCAGCAGTTTCAACGGGGGGGGGACCCAGTACTTC
CDR3aa: CASSFNGGGTQYF

d_gene: TRBD1
j_gene: TRBJ1-1
abundance: -
v_gene: TRBV27
CDR3nt: TGTGCCAGCAGTCTCGTTGGGACAGGAAACACTGAAGCTTTCTTT
CDR3aa: CASSLVGTGNTEAFF

d_gene: TRBD1
j_gene: TRBJ1-1
abundance: -
v_gene: TRBV6-5
CDR3nt: TGTGCCAGCAAGAACAGGGGGCTAGGGAACACTGAAGCTTTCTTT
CDR3aa: CASKNRGLGNTEAFF

d_gene: TRBD1
j_gene: TRBJ1-2
abundance: -
v_gene: TRBV18
CDR3nt: TGTGCCAGCTCGCGAGACAGGGGTGGAGGCTACACCTTC
CDR3aa: CASSRDRGGGYTF

d_gene: TRBD2
j_gene: TRBJ2-7
abundance: once
v_gene: TRBV19
CDR3nt: TGTGCCAGTAGTCCCCGTAGCGGGGACTCCTACGAGCAGTACTTC
CDR3aa: CASSPRSGDSYEQYF

d_gene: -
j_gene: TRBJ2-5
abundance: -
v_gene: TRBV3-1/TRBV3-2
CDR3nt: TGTGCCAGCAGCCAAGTCCTGGGGGCAGGGACCCAGTACTTC
CDR3aa: CASSQVLGAGTQYF